This T cell receptor (beta chain) was identified during a study of blood T cells in healthy people across ages. This clonotype was seen only a few times. What it binds is unknown. General study results and limits: Across samples, TCR beta diversity tracked strongly with naive T cell percentage. As age increased, TCR beta diversity per million T cells fell in a roughly linear fashion.

The length of the CDR3 is 11 residues. Deletions cut 2 bases from V and 5 bases from J, with 6 bases between. In germline, CDR1 is GTSNPN, CDR2 SVGIG (reference sequence). Through a sample-barcoded 5' primer and a J-beta primer mix, a second PCR was run for 7 to 11 cycles. TCRdb processed the 5' RACE reads anew with MiXCR; each CDR3 protein has one entry. Of 550,000 to 650,000 distinct CDR3 sequences listed, roughly a quarter were seen once; the top ten hold approximately 3.7%. This sample also belongs to another study, concerning T cells of mothers and their children. That report notes: Each child contributed some 3 million TCR beta CDR3 reads, while each mother contributed over 8 million.

The V gene is TRBV30, the J gene TRBJ2-5; no clear D. The sample was blood. This TCR was sampled from a boy aged 2 to 10 in good health. The CDR3 spells CAWSPRETQYF. The CDR3, as DNA: TGTGCCTGGAGTCCCAGGGAGACCCAGTACTTC.